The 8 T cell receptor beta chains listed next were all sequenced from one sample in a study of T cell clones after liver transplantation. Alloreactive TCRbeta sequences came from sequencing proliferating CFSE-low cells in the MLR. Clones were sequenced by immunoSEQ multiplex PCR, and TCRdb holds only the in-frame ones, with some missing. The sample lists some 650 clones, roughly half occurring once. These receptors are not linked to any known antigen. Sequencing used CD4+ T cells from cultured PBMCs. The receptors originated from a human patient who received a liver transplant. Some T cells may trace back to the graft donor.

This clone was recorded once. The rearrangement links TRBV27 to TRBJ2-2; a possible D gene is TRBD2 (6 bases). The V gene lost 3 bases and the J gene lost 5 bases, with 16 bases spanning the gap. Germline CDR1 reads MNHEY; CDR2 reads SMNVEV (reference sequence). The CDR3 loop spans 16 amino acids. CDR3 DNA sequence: TGTGCCAGCAGTTTTGGAACGACTAGTGGTACCGGGGAGCTGTTTTTT. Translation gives CASSFGTTSGTGELFF.

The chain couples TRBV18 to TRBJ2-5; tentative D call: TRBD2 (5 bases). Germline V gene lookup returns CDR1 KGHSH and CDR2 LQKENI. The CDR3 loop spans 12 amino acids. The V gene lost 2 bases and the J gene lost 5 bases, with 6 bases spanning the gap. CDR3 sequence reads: CASSPGEETQYF. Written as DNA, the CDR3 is TGTGCCAGCTCACCAGGGGAGGAGACCCAGTACTTC.

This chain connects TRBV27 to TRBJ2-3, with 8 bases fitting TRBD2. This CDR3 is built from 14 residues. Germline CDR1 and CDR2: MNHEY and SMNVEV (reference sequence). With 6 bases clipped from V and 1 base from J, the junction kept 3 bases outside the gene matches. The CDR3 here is CASRFSGGTDTQYF. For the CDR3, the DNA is TGTGCCAGCAGATTTAGCGGGGGCACAGATACGCAGTATTTT.

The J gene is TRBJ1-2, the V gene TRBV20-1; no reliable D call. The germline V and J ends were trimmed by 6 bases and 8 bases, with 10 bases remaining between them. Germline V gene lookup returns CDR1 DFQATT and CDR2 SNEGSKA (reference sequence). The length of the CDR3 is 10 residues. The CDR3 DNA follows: TGCAGTGCGTCGGGCGGGGGCTACACCTTC. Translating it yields CSASGGGYTF.

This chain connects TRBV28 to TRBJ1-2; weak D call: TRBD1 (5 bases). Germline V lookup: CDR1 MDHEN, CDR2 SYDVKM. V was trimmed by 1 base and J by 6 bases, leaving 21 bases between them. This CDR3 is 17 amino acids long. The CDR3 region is CASSLSPDIGARDGYTF. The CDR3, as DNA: TGTGCCAGCAGTTTATCCCCCGATATAGGGGCGAGGGATGGCTACACCTTC.

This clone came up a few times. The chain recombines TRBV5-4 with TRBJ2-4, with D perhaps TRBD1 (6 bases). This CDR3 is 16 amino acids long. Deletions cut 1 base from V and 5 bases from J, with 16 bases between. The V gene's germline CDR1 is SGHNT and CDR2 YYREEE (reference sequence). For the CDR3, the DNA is TGTGCCAGCAGCTTGAAAAGGACAGCTAACGAAAACATTCAGTACTTC. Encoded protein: CASSLKRTANENIQYF.

The DNA for the CDR3 is TGTGCCACCAGCAGAGCCCCTTCTAGCGGGGGGACCACAGATACGCAGTATTTT. Amino acids: CATSRAPSSGGTTDTQYF. V and J are TRBV15 and TRBJ2-3; 11 nucleotides align to TRBD2. Unmatched junction bases numbered 8, after V lost 1 base and J lost 2 bases. This CDR3 spans 18 amino acids. Germline-derived CDR1 and CDR2 are LNHNV and YYDKDF (reference sequence).

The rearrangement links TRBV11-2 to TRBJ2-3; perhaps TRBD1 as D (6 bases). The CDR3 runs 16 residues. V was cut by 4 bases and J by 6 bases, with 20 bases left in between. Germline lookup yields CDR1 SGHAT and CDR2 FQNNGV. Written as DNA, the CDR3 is TGTGCCAGCAGCTCCCTGCAGGGGTTGTTAGGGGATACGCAGTATTTT. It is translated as CASSSLQGLLGDTQYF.